Each of the 2 T cell receptor beta chains below was sequenced from the same sample in a study of shared T cell receptors in the human thymus. Measured with immunoSEQ multiplex PCR; TCRdb has only the in-frame clones, and not every one. Among about 710,000 clones listed, roughly 86% were seen once. These same records also appear under a second study, on human thymus T cells.

Sequenced input: thymocytes. These receptors came from a boy under two years old with a congenital heart defect.

The V call is TRBV4-3, the J call TRBJ2-7; 8 nucleotides line up with TRBD2. J lost 5 bases, V lost 0 bases, and 9 bases had no gene match. Germline CDR1 reads LGHNA; CDR2 reads YSLEER. The CDR3 has 16 amino acids. The DNA for the CDR3 is TGCGCCAGCAGCCAAGATCGAAGCACTAGCGGCGACGAGCAGTACTTC. Protein: CASSQDRSTSGDEQYF.

This sequence joins TRBV10-2 and TRBJ1-5; 11 nucleotides line up with TRBD1. Germline values: CDR1 WSHSY, CDR2 SAAADI. The CDR3 totals 15 residues. Trimming took 2 bases from V and 6 from J; bases not matched to a gene: 3. The CDR3 protein is CASSEGQGARQPQHF. The CDR3 DNA follows: TGCGCCAGCAGTGAGGGACAGGGGGCACGTCAGCCCCAGCATTTT.